Included here is one T cell receptor (beta chain) sequence, with context. The sample comes from a study of T cell changes during pregnancy in multiple sclerosis. CDR1 and CDR2 from the germline V gene are LNHDA and SQIVND (reference sequence). The V gene lost 6 bases and the J gene lost 3 bases, with 9 bases spanning the gap. This CDR3 spans 12 amino acids. The assay was immunoSEQ multiplex PCR, and TCRdb's table has in-frame clones only and misses some. The sample holds about 100,000 clones, about 90% seen once. The receptor was isolated from a female donor with multiple sclerosis, enrolled in a pregnancy study. This chain joins TRBV19 and TRBJ2-7; D is undetermined. Here the sequenced sample was peripheral blood, taken after pregnancy. The CDR3 region has the DNA TGTGCCAGTAGCTCTGACAACTACGAGCAGTACTTC. Encoded protein: CASSSDNYEQYF.